This T cell receptor (beta chain) is drawn from a study of early T cells in non-severe SARS-CoV-2 infection. Study-wide results and limits: Matching against VDJdb likely underestimated virus-specific expansions, favoring anti-spike CD8.

This clonotype was observed many times. The target antigen is unknown. The CDR3 is 15 residues long. Germline assignment: CDR1 DFQATT and CDR2 SNEGSKA (reference sequence). Trimming cost V 2 bases and J 4 bases, with 17 bases left between them. Attachment of unique molecular identifiers to individual cDNA molecules was performed. TCRdb redid the calling of the 5' RACE reads with MiXCR, one entry per CDR3 protein. The data hold fewer than 85,000 distinct CDR3 sequences, with about 11% observed a single time. Sequenced here: whole blood, sampled at baseline. The chain recombines TRBV20-1 with TRBJ1-1; TRBD1 might be the D (6 bases). This clonotype was obtained from an adult who was a healthcare worker with PCR-confirmed SARS-CoV-2 infection or an uninfected control (not recorded which). CDR3 residues: CSARRGVGGGTEAFF. The CDR3 coding sequence is TGCAGTGCTAGAAGGGGGGTTGGAGGGGGCACTGAAGCTTTCTTT.